Listed below are T cell receptor beta chains from one sample, sequenced in a study of CD8+ T cells in alopecia areata. The repertoire was sequenced with immunoSEQ multiplex PCR; TCRdb's copy has only in-frame clones and lacks some. The table lists about 130,000 clones, roughly three fifths of them singletons. The sequenced sample was CD4+ T cells sorted from blood, obtained at week 0. These receptors were obtained from a human donor with alopecia areata. Both conserved end residues are part of each CDR3. D genes are given only for firm matches. Size tells how often a clone was seen (once, few, many) or the class of an expanded clone, and some rows leave it out.

clone size	V gene	J gene	D gene	CDR3 DNA	CDR3 protein
once	TRBV5-6	TRBJ1-5	.	TGTGCCAGCAGCCCGGCAGGGTATCAGCCCCAGCATTTT	CASSPAGYQPQHF
few	TRBV5-1	TRBJ2-7	.	TGCGCCAGCAGCGGTACCAAAACCTACGAGCAGTACTTC	CASSGTKTYEQYF
once	TRBV29-1	TRBJ1-1	.	TGCAGCGTTCGTGGGCCTAACACTGAAGCTTTCTTT	CSVRGPNTEAFF
.	TRBV29-1	TRBJ2-7	TRBD2	TGCAGCGTTGGAGGCGGGGGGACCGCCTACGAGCAGTACTTC	CSVGGGGTAYEQYF
.	TRBV4-2	TRBJ1-1	.	TGTGCCAGCAGCCAAGAAGGGGGGATCACTGAAGCTTTCTTT	CASSQEGGITEAFF
few	TRBV27	TRBJ1-2	.	TGTGCCAGCAGTTTAAACGGGGGGCTGGAAGGCTACACCTTC	CASSLNGGLEGYTF
.	TRBV18	TRBJ1-6	.	TGTGCCAGCTCACCAGGACAGCTATCATCACCCCTCCACTTT	CASSPGQLSSPLHF
.	TRBV5-6	TRBJ2-3	.	TGTGCCAGCAGCACCTTGACGGGAACAGATACGCAGTATTTT	CASSTLTGTDTQYF
.	TRBV5-1	TRBJ2-5	TRBD2	TGCGCCAGCAGCTTGGACGGGACTAGCAGAGAGACCCAGTACTTC	CASSLDGTSRETQYF
few	TRBV10-3	TRBJ1-1	TRBD1	TGTGCCATCAGTGAGTCCTCCGCTGGACAGGGTGGAGCTTTCTTT	CAISESSAGQGGAFF
once	TRBV30	TRBJ1-6	.	TGTGCCTGGAGTGGCCCCGGGACGCAATATAATTCACCCCTCCACTTT	CAWSGPGTQYNSPLHF
few	TRBV2	TRBJ2-1	TRBD2	TGTGCCAGCAGTGAAGCTGTTCTAGCGGGGGCCGAGCAGTTCTTC	CASSEAVLAGAEQFF
once	TRBV5-1	TRBJ2-5	.	TGCGCCAGCAGCTCACAGAGTTACCAAGAGACCCAGTACTTC	CASSSQSYQETQYF
once	TRBV6-5	TRBJ2-1	TRBD1	TGTGCCAGCAGTAGAGACAGGGAAAGTGAGCAGTTCTTC	CASSRDRESEQFF
.	TRBV4-1	TRBJ2-5	.	TGCGCCAGCAGCCAACCCGGAGGGCCTCAGGAGACCCAGTACTTC	CASSQPGGPQETQYF
few	TRBV6-5	TRBJ2-3	.	TGTGCCAGCAGTTCTCGATCGGGGGCTTCGGATACGCAGTATTTT	CASSSRSGASDTQYF
.	TRBV30	TRBJ1-1	.	TGTGCCTGGAGCCTACGATGGGAAGCTTTCTTT	CAWSLRWEAFF
.	TRBV2	TRBJ1-5	.	TGTGCCAGCAGTTCCGACTATAGCAATCAGCCCCAGCATTTT	CASSSDYSNQPQHF
.	TRBV5-6	TRBJ2-5	.	TGTGCCAGCAGCTATACAGGCCAAGAGACCCAGTACTTC	CASSYTGQETQYF
.	TRBV7-9	TRBJ2-2	.	TGTGCCAGCAGCTTAGGAGGGACCGGGGAGCTGTTTTTT	CASSLGGTGELFF
.	TRBV2	TRBJ1-6	.	TGTGCCAGCAGGGATAATTCACCCCTCCACTTT	CASRDNSPLHF
.	TRBV5-1	TRBJ2-3	TRBD2	TGCGCCAGCAGCCCGGGCGGACTAGCGGGGGTCACAGATACGCAGTATTTT	CASSPGGLAGVTDTQYF
.	TRBV4-2	TRBJ1-6	.	TGTGCCAGCAGCCAAGTTGGGAATAATTCACCCCTCCACTTT	CASSQVGNNSPLHF
.	TRBV5-1	TRBJ1-3	.	TGCGCCAGCAGCCTGGGCCCTGGGACCCGCGAAAACACCATATATTTT	CASSLGPGTRENTIYF
few	TRBV6-5	TRBJ2-1	.	TGTGCCAGCAGTTACTCAAGGGGCGGGTACAATGAGCAGTTCTTC	CASSYSRGGYNEQFF
few	TRBV9	TRBJ2-7	.	TGTGCCAGCAGCCCCGGGACACCCTACGAGCAGTACTTC	CASSPGTPYEQYF
.	TRBV29-1	TRBJ2-7	.	TGCAGCGTTGCGAGGGGTAATTCCTACGAGCAGTACTTC	CSVARGNSYEQYF
.	TRBV30	TRBJ2-4	.	TGTGCCTGGAGTGGGGGGACCATAAACATTCAGTACTTC	CAWSGGTINIQYF
few	TRBV7-2	TRBJ2-1	.	TGTGCCAGCAGCTTTCCTTTCAACAATGAGCAGTTCTTC	CASSFPFNNEQFF
.	TRBV15	TRBJ2-6	.	TGTGCCACCAGCAGAGCGGGGAGGTCTGGGGCCAACGTCCTGACTTTC	CATSRAGRSGANVLTF
.	TRBV5-1	TRBJ2-7	TRBD1	TGCGCCAGCAGCCAAGGACAGGGCTGGTCCGAGCAGTACTTC	CASSQGQGWSEQYF
few	TRBV28	TRBJ2-7	.	TGTGCCAGCCTGTCCTCCTACGAGCAGTACTTC	CASLSSYEQYF
few	TRBV6-5	TRBJ1-5	TRBD1	TGTGCCAGCAGTAGGACAGGTGTTCGGCCCCAGCATTTT	CASSRTGVRPQHF